The next 11 T cell receptor beta chains were all read from a single sample in a study of blood T cell repertoires in COVID-19. Data came from immunoSEQ multiplex PCR; TCRdb stores just in-frame clones and leaves some out. This sample yields roughly 100,000 clones, of which about nine tenths are seen a single time; roughly 5.6% belongs to the top ten. Sequencing was carried out using peripheral blood. All receptors derive from a woman between 45 and 65 years old with COVID-19, enrolled during active disease.

The rearrangement uses TRBV30 and TRBJ1-4; 7 positions match TRBD1. V gave up 1 base and J gave up 4 bases; unmatched junction bases: 3. This CDR3 has 14 residues. CDR1 GTSNPN and CDR2 SVGIG come from the germline V gene (reference sequence). CDR3 sequence: CAWSATGLNEKLFF. CDR3 coding DNA: TGTGCCTGGAGTGCGACAGGGCTTAATGAAAAACTGTTTTTT.

The genes are TRBV18 and TRBJ2-6; D gene unclear. V dropped 5 bases and J dropped 0 bases, with 8 bases sitting between them. This CDR3 is built from 15 residues. Germline CDR1 reads KGHSH; CDR2 reads LQKENI. DNA for the CDR3: TGTGCCAGCTCAGAGGCTCCCTCTGGGGCCAACGTCCTGACTTTC. Protein sequence: CASSEAPSGANVLTF.

The chain employs TRBV12-3 or TRBV12-4 and TRBJ1-2; no firm D call. V was cut by 5 bases and J by 3 bases, with 10 bases left in between. The CDR3 consists of 13 residues. In nucleotides, the CDR3 is TGTGCCAGCAGTCTCGGAGAGTACTATGGCTACACCTTC. It translates to CASSLGEYYGYTF.

This chain connects TRBV10-2 to TRBJ1-1, with TRBD1 as a possible D gene (6 bases). V dropped 7 bases and J dropped 1 base, with 13 bases sitting between them. From germline, CDR1 is WSHSY and CDR2 SAAADI. CDR3 length equals 14 residues. In nucleotides, the CDR3 is TGCGCCAGCAAGCGGGGGGCTACGAACACTGAAGCTTTCTTT. Its translation: CASKRGATNTEAFF.

The V and J genes are TRBV4-1 and TRBJ1-3; 9 nucleotides match TRBD1. Germline loops: CDR1 MGHRA, CDR2 YSYEKL. Unmatched junction bases numbered 2, after V lost 4 bases and J lost 1 base. The CDR3 covers 15 residues. The CDR3 reads CASSLDRGSGNTIYF. CDR3 DNA: TGCGCCAGCAGCCTGGACAGGGGATCTGGAAACACCATATATTTT.

This clone is a singleton in its sample. The chain employs TRBV6-6 and TRBJ1-1; 8 nucleotides line up with TRBD1. Germline assignment: CDR1 MNHNY and CDR2 SVGAGI (reference sequence). The CDR3 is 13 residues long. The V and J ends lost 5 bases and 7 bases, in that order; junction bases with no gene match: 6. CDR3 DNA sequence: TGTGCCAGCAGTCCACAGGGGGTTGGTGAAGCTTTCTTT. It specifies CASSPQGVGEAFF.

This sequence joins TRBV7-3 and TRBJ2-2; D might be TRBD1 (6 bases). The germline gives CDR1 SGHTA, CDR2 FQGTGA. Trimming pared 5 bases from V and 5 bases from J, leaving 21 bases between. This CDR3 is built from 17 residues. CDR3 sequence reads: CASSAAFVGGHTGELFF. DNA of the CDR3: TGTGCCAGCAGCGCCGCCTTTGTAGGGGGACATACCGGGGAGCTGTTTTTT.

This sequence joins TRBV12-3 or TRBV12-4 and TRBJ2-1; D is possibly TRBD1 (6 bases). V dropped 5 bases and J dropped 8 bases, with 10 bases sitting between them. The CDR3 sequence is 12 residues long. The CDR3 nucleotides are TGTGCCAGCAGTGCAGACAGGTATGAGCAGTTCTTC. It encodes CASSADRYEQFF.

Comment on this clone: Other DNA sequences in this specimen translate into the identical CDR3. The chain couples TRBV11-2 to TRBJ1-1; 8 bases are a match to TRBD1. From germline, CDR1 is SGHAT and CDR2 FQNNGV. The CDR3 loop spans 14 amino acids. Trimming cost V 5 bases and J 5 bases; bases outside gene matches: 7. Here the CDR3 DNA reads TGTGCCAGCAGCCCAGGACAGGGCAATACTGAAGCTTTCTTT. Its translation: CASSPGQGNTEAFF.

V usage is TRBV18 and J usage is TRBJ1-1, with a possible D match to TRBD1 (5 bases). Trimming shortened V by 3 bases and J by 5 bases, and 19 bases separated the two germline ends. This CDR3 comprises 16 residues. CDR1 and CDR2 (germline): KGHSH, LQKENI. CDR3 amino acids: CASSPPRSGGKTEAFF. In DNA, the CDR3 is TGTGCCAGCTCACCCCCGAGGTCGGGGGGAAAAACTGAAGCTTTCTTT.

This clone was counted a single time. In nucleotides, the CDR3 is TGTGCCAGCAGGGCCACAGGGTTCTCTGGGGCCAACGTCCTGACTTTC. The encoded protein is CASRATGFSGANVLTF. The chain recombines TRBV2 with TRBJ2-6; possible D gene TRBD1, 6 bases. Trimming took off 6 bases at V and 0 bases at J, with 12 bases between the two ends. The CDR3 has 16 residues. Germline V CDR1 and CDR2: SNHLY, FYNNEI.